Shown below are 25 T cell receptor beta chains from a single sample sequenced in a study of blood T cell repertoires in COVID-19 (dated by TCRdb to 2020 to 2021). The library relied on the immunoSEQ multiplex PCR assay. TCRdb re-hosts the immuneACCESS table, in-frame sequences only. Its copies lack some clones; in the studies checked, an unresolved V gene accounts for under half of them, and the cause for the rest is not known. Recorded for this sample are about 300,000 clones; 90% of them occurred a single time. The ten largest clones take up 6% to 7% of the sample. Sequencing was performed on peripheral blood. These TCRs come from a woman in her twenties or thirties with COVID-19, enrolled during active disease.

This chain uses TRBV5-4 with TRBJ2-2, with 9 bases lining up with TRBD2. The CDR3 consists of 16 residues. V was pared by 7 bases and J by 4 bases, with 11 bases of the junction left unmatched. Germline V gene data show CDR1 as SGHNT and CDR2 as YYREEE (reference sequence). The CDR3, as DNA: TGTGCCAGCCGGCAGCGGGAGGCGGCTGCCACCGGGGAGCTGTTTTTT. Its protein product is CASRQREAAATGELFF.

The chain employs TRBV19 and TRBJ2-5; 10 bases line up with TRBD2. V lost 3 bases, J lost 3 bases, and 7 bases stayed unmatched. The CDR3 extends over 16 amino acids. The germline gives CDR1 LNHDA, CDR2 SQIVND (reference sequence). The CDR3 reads CASSMRGGLAEETQYF. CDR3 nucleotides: TGTGCCAGTAGTATGAGGGGAGGACTAGCGGAAGAGACCCAGTACTTC. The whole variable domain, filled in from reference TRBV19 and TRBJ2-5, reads DGGITQSPKYLFRKEGQNVTLSCEQNLNHDAMYWYRQDPGQGLRLIYYSQIVNDFQKGDIAEGYSVSREKKESFPLTVTSAQKNPTAFYLCASSMRGGLAEETQYFGPGTRLLVL.

The CDR3 is CASSLKGGETQYF. CDR3 nucleotide sequence: TGTGCCAGCAGTTTAAAGGGAGGAGAGACCCAGTACTTC. The chain combines TRBV12-3 or TRBV12-4 with TRBJ2-5; maybe TRBD2 (6 bases). The CDR3 totals 13 residues. Trimming removed 2 bases from V and 4 bases from J, with 8 bases in between.

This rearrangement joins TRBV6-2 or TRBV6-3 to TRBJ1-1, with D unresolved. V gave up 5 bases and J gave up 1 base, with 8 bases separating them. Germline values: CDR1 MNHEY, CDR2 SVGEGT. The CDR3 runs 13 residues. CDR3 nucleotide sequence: TGTGCCAGCAGTAGCGCTCGGAACACTGAAGCTTTCTTT. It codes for CASSSARNTEAFF.

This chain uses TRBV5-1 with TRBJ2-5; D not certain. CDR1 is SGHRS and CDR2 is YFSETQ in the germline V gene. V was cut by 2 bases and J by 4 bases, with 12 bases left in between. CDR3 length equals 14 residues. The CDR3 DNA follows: TGCGCCAGCAGCTTTGTTGAGGTACCAGAGACCCAGTACTTC. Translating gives CASSFVEVPETQYF.

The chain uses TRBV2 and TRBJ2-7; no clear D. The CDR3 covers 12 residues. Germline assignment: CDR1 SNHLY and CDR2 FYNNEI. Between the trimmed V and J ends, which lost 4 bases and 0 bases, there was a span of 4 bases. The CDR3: CASSAVSYEQYF. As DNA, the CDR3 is TGTGCCAGCAGTGCCGTCTCCTACGAGCAGTACTTC.

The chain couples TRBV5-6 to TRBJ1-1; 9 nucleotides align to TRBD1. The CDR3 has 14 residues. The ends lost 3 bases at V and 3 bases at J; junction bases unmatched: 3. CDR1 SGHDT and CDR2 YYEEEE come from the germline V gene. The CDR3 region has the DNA TGTGCCAGCAGCTGGGGACAGGGTTACACTGAAGCTTTCTTT. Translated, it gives CASSWGQGYTEAFF.

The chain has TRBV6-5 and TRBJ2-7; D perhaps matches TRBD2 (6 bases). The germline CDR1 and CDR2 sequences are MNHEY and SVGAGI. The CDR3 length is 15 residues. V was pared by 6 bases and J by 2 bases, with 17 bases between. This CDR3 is CASSPRWEATYEQYF. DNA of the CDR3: TGTGCCAGCAGCCCCCGGTGGGAGGCCACCTACGAGCAGTACTTC.

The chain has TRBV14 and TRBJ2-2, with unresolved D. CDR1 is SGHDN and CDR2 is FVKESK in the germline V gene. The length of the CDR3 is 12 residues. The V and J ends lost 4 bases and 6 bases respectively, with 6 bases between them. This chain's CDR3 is CASSLEAGELFF. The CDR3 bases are TGTGCCAGCAGCCTTGAGGCCGGGGAGCTGTTTTTT.

The CDR3 here is CASGIGTSGNEQYF. CDR3 nucleotides: TGTGCCAGCGGGATAGGGACTAGCGGGAACGAGCAGTACTTC. The chain employs TRBV6-9 and TRBJ2-7; 13 nucleotides align to TRBD2. Unmatched junction bases numbered 6, after V lost 8 bases and J lost 5 bases. This CDR3 contains 14 residues. The germline V gene encodes CDR1 MNHGY and CDR2 SVAAGI.

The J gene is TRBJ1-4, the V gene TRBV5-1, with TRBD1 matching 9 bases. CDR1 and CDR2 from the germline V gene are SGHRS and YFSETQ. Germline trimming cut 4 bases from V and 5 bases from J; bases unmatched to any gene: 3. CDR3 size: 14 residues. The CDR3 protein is CASSPTGGNEKLFF. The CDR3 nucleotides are TGCGCCAGCAGCCCCACAGGGGGCAATGAAAAACTGTTTTTT.

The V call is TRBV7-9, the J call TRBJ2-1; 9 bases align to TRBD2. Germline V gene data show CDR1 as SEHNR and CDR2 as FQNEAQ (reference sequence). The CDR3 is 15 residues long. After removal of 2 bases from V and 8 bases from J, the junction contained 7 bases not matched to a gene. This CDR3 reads CASSLRVAGADEQFF. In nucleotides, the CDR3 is TGTGCCAGCAGCTTAAGAGTAGCGGGAGCGGATGAGCAGTTCTTC. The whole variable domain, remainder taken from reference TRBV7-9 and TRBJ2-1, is DTGVSQNPRHKITKRGQNVTFRCDPISEHNRLYWYRQTLGQGPEFLTYFQNEAQLEKSRLLSDRFSAERPKGSFSTLEIQRTEQGDSAMYLCASSLRVAGADEQFFGPGTRLTVL.

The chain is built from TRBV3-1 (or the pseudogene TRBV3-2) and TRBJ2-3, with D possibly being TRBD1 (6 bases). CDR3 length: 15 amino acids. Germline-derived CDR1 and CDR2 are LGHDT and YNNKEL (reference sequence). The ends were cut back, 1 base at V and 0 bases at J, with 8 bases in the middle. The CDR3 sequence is CASSQVDSSTDTQYF. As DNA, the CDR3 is TGTGCCAGCAGCCAAGTGGACAGTAGCACAGATACGCAGTATTTT.

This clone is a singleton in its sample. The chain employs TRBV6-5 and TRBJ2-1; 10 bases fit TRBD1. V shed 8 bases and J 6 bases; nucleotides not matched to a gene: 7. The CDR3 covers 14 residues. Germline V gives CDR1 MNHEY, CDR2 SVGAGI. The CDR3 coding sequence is TGTGCCAGCCCCCGGGACAGGGGCATCAATGAGCAGTTCTTC. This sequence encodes CASPRDRGINEQFF.

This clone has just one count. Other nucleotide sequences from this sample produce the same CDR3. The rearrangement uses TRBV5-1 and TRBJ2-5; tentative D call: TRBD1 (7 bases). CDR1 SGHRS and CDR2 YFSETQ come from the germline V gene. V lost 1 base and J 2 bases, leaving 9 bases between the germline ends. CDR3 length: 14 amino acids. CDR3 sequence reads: CASSLPGGQETQYF. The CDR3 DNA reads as TGCGCCAGCAGCTTGCCAGGGGGGCAAGAGACCCAGTACTTC.

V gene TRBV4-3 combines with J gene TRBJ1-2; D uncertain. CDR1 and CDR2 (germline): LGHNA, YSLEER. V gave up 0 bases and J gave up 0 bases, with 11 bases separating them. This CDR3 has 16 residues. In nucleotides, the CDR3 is TGCGCCAGCAGCCAAGAGCACAGCCCTTCTAACTATGGCTACACCTTC. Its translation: CASSQEHSPSNYGYTF.

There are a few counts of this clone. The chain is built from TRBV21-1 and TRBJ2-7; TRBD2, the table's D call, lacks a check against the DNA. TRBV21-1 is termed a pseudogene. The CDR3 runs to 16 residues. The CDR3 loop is CASTLFRRGRFYEQYF. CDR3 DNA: TGTGCCAGCACCCTATTTCGTCGCGGGAGATTCTACGAGCAGTACTTC.

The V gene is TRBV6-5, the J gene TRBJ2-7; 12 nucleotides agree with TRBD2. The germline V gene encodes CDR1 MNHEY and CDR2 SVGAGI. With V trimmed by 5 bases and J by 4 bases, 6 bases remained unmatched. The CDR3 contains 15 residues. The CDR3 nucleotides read TGTGCCAGCAGTATGACGACTAGCGGGGGTTACGAGCAGTACTTC. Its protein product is CASSMTTSGGYEQYF.

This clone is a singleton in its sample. The CDR3 DNA reads TGTGCCAGCAGCTTCGGGTCTTCAGGGGGGTATGGCTACACCTTC. Translating gives CASSFGSSGGYGYTF. The genes are TRBV9 and TRBJ1-2; 7 bases are shared with TRBD1. The CDR3 consists of 15 residues. V lost 4 bases and J lost 5; bases outside the gene matches: 11. Germline V gene sequence: CDR1 SGDLS, CDR2 YYNGEE.

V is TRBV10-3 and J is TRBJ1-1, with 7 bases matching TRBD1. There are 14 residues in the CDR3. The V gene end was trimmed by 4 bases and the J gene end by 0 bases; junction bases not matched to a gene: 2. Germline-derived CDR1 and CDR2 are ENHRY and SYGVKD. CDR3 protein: CAISAGTVNTEAFF. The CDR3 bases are TGTGCCATCAGTGCCGGGACAGTGAACACTGAAGCTTTCTTT.

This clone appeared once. CDR3 loop: CASRGQESSNQPQHF. CDR3 bases: TGTGCCAGCCGAGGACAGGAAAGTAGCAATCAGCCCCAGCATTTT. The rearrangement links TRBV28 to TRBJ1-5; 7 bases align to TRBD1. The CDR3 runs to 15 residues. CDR1 is MDHEN and CDR2 is SYDVKM in the germline V gene. Germline trimming cut 8 bases from V and 0 bases from J; bases unmatched to any gene: 7.

The CDR3 region is CASSVAGESYEQYF. As DNA, the CDR3 is TGTGCCAGCAGCGTAGCGGGAGAGTCCTACGAGCAGTACTTC. This chain links TRBV9 with TRBJ2-7, with D possibly TRBD2 on 6 matching bases. Germline loops: CDR1 SGDLS, CDR2 YYNGEE. V was shortened by 0 bases and J by 1 base, with 8 bases between the two germline ends. The CDR3 covers 14 residues.

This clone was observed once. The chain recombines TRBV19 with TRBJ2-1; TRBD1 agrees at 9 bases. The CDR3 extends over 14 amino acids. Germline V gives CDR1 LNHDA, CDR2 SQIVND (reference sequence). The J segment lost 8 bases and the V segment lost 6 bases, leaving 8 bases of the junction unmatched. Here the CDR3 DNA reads TGTGCCAGTAGGCCGAGGGGACAGGGCCATGAGCAGTTCTTC. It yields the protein CASRPRGQGHEQFF. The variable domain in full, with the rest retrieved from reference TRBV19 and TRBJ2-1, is DGGITQSPKYLFRKEGQNVTLSCEQNLNHDAMYWYRQDPGQGLRLIYYSQIVNDFQKGDIAEGYSVSREKKESFPLTVTSAQKNPTAFYLCASRPRGQGHEQFFGPGTRLTVL.

CDR3 region: CASSIGDRSNSPLHF. The CDR3 DNA follows: TGTGCCAGTAGTATAGGGGACAGAAGTAATTCACCCCTCCACTTT. V gene TRBV19 combines with J gene TRBJ1-6; 7 bases line up with TRBD1. V trimming: 1 base; J trimming: 6 bases; junction bases outside the gene matches: 3. Germline V gives CDR1 LNHDA, CDR2 SQIVND (reference sequence). This CDR3 spans 15 amino acids.

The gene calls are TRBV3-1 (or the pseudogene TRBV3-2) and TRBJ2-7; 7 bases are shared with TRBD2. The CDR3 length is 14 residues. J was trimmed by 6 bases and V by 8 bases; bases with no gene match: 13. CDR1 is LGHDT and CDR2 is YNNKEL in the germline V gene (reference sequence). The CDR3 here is CASSWEGRLSEQYF. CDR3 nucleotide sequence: TGTGCCAGCTCGTGGGAGGGACGGCTCTCCGAGCAGTACTTC.